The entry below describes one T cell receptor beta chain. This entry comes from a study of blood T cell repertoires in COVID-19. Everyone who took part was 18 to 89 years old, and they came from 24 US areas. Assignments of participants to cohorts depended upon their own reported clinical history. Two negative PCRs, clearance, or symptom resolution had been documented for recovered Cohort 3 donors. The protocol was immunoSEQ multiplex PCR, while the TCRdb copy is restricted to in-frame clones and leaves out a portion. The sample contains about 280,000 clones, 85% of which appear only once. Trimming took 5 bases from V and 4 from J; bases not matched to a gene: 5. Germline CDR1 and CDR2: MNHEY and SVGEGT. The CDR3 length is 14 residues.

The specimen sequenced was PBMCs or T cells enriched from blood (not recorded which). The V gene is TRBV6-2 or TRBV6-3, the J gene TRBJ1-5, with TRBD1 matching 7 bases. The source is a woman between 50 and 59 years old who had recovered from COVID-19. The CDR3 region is CASSRGTVNQPQHF. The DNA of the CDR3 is TGTGCCAGCAGTCGAGGGACAGTAAATCAGCCCCAGCATTTT.